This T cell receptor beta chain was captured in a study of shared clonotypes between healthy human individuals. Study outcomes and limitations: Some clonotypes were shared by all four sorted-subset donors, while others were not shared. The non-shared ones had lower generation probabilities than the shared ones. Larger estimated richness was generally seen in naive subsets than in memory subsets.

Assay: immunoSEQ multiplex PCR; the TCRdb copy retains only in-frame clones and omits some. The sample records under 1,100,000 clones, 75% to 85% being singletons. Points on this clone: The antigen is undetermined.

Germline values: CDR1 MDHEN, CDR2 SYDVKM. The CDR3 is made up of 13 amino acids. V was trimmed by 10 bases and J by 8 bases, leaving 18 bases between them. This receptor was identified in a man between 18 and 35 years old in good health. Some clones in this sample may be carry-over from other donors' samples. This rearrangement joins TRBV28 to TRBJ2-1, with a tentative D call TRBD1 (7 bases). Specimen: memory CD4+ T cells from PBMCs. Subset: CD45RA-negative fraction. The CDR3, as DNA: TGTGCCATCAAGGGGGCGGGGCGCGATGAGCAGTTCTTC. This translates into CAIKGAGRDEQFF.